The sequence of this T cell receptor (beta chain) was determined in a study of blood T cell repertoires in COVID-19. Measured with immunoSEQ multiplex PCR; TCRdb has only the in-frame clones, and not every one. The sample yields 250,000 to 350,000 clones, about 81% seen once. The V end lost 4 bases, the J end lost 3 bases, and 8 bases lay between the germline ends. This CDR3 is 13 amino acids long. Germline lookup yields CDR1 LNHDA and CDR2 SQIVND (reference sequence). The sequenced sample consisted of peripheral blood. The gene calls are TRBV19 and TRBJ2-3; possible D gene TRBD2, 6 bases. This receptor was taken from a human donor with COVID-19, enrolled during active disease. The donor label of this sample is uncertain. Here the CDR3 reads CASSRGLTDTQYF. CDR3 in DNA: TGTGCCAGTAGTAGGGGACTTACAGATACGCAGTATTTT.